Given below is one TCR beta chain in context. In this sample, this clonotype turned up many times. It has no known antigen specificity. Base qualities are not at hand, and no much larger clone is one base apart. Sequences SGHRS (CDR1) and YFSETQ (CDR2) are obtained from the germline V gene. V and J lose 4 bases and 2 bases, and a span of 11 bases separates them. There are 14 amino acids in the CDR3, from cysteine to phenylalanine inclusive. The sequence is cut down to CDR3 DNA, 42 bases in frame from base 1. This entry is derived from a study of T cells of healthy individuals (dated by TCRdb to about 2018). The library was built by means of 5' RACE. These reads were obtained on an Illumina MiSeq. TCRdb cleaned the public reads at Q25 with fastp, built clones with MiXCR and kept in-frame beta chains. For every CDR3 protein sequence, its rows merge into one entry that carries the most common genes and DNA. In this sample the table shows about 41,000 distinct CDR3 sequences, about 4.2% of which occur a single time. Over 9% of the sample is held by the ten biggest clonotypes.

This sequence originates from a human donor in good health. The chain is encoded by TRBV5-1 joined to TRBJ2-3; a confident D gene designation cannot be given. CDR3 region: CASSTYRDTDTQYF. In nucleotides, the sequence is TGCGCCAGCAGCACCTACCGCGACACAGATACGCAGTATTTT.